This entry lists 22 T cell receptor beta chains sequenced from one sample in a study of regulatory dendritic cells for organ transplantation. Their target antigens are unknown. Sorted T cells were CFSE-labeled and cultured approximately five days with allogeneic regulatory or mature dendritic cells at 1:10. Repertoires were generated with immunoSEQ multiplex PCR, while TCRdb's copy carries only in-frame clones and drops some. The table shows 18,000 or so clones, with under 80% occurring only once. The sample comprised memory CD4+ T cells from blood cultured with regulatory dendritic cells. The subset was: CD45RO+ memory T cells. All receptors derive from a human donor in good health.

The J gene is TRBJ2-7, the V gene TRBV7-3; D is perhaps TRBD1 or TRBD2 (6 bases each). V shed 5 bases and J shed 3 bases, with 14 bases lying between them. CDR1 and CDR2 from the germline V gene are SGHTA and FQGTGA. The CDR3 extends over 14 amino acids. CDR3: CASSLGGNRYEQYF. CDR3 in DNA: TGTGCCAGCAGCCTAGGGGGGAATCGCTACGAGCAGTACTTC.

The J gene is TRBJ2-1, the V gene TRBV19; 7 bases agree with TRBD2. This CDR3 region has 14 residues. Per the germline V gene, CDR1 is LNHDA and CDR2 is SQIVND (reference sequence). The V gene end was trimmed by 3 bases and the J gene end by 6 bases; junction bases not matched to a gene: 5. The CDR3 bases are TGTGCCAGTAGTATTCAGCGGGGAGCCAATGAGCAGTTCTTC. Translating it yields CASSIQRGANEQFF.

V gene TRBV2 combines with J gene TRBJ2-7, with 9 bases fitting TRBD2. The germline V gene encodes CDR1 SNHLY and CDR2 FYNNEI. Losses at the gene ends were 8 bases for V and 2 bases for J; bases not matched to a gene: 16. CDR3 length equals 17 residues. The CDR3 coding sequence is TGTGCCAGCCCGGTCAGGCTAGCGGGAATCCCAACCTACGAGCAGTACTTC. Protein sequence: CASPVRLAGIPTYEQYF.

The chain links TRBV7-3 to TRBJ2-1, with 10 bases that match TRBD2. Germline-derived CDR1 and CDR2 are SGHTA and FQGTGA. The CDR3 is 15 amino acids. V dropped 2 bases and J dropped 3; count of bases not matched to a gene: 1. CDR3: CASSLGTSVYNEQFF. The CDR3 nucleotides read TGTGCCAGCAGCTTAGGGACTAGCGTCTACAATGAGCAGTTCTTC.

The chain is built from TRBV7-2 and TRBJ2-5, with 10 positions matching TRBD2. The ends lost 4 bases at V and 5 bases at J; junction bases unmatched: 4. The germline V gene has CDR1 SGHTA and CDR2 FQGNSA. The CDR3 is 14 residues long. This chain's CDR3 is CASSSSGRGETQYF. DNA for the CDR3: TGTGCCAGCAGCTCTAGCGGGAGAGGCGAGACCCAGTACTTC.

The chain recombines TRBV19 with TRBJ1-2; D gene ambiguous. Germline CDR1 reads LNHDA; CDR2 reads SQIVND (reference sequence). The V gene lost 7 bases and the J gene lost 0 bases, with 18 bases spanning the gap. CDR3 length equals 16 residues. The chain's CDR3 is CASKRAASPSNYGYTF. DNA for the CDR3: TGTGCCAGTAAGAGAGCGGCGTCGCCTTCTAACTATGGCTACACCTTC.

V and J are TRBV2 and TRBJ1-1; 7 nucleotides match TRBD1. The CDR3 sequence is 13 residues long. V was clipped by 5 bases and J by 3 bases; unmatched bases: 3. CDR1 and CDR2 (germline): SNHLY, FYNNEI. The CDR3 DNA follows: TGTGCCAGCAGTACAGGGGTGGACACTGAAGCTTTCTTT. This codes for CASSTGVDTEAFF.

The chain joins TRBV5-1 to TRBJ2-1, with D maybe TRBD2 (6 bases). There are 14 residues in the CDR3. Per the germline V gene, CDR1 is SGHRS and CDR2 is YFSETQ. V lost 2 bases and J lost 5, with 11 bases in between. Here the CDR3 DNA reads TGCGCCAGCAGCTTCAAACGGGAGAACAATGAGCAGTTCTTC. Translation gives CASSFKRENNEQFF.

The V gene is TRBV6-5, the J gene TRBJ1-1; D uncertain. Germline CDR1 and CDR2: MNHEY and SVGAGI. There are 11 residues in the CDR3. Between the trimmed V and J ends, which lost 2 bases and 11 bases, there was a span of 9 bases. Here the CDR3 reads CASSYDSRAFF. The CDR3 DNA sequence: TGTGCCAGCAGTTACGACTCGCGGGCTTTCTTT.

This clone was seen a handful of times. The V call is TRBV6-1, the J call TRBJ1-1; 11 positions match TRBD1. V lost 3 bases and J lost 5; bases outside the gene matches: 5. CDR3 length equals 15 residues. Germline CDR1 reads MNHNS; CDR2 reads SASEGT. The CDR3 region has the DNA TGTGCCAGCAGTGATGGGACAGGGGGTTGGACTGAAGCTTTCTTT. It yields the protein CASSDGTGGWTEAFF.

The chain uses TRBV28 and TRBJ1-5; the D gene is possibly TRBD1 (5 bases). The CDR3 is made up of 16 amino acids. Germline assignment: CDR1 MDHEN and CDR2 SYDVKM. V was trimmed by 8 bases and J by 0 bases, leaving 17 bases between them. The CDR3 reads CASGTPVHYSNQPQHF. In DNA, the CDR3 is TGTGCCAGCGGGACCCCCGTGCATTATAGCAATCAGCCCCAGCATTTT.

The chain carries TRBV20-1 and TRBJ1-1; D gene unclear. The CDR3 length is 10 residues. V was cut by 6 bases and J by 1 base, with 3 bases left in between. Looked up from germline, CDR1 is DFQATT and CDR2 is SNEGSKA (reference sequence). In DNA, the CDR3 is TGCAGTGCAGGGAACACTGAAGCTTTCTTT. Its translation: CSAGNTEAFF.

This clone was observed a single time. The CDR3 loop reads CSARENTEAFF. CDR3 in DNA: TGCAGTGCTAGAGAGAACACTGAAGCTTTCTTT. The chain has TRBV20-1 and TRBJ1-1; no clear D. In germline, CDR1 is DFQATT, CDR2 SNEGSKA (reference sequence). The CDR3 is 11 amino acids. V gave up 0 bases and J gave up 1 base, with 0 bases separating them.

The CDR3 loop is CAWRARDRGYEQYF. CDR3 DNA: TGTGCCTGGAGGGCCCGGGACAGGGGCTACGAGCAGTACTTC. The chain joins TRBV30 to TRBJ2-7; 10 bases fit TRBD1. Germline V gene sequence: CDR1 GTSNPN, CDR2 SVGIG (reference sequence). Trimming took 3 bases from V and 3 from J; bases not matched to a gene: 5. The CDR3 is made up of 14 amino acids.

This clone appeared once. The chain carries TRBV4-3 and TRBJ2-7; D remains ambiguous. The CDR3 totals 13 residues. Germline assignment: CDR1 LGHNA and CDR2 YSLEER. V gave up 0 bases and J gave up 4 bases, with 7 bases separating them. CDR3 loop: CASSQDRRYEQYF. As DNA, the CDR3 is TGCGCCAGCAGCCAAGATCGTAGATACGAGCAGTACTTC.

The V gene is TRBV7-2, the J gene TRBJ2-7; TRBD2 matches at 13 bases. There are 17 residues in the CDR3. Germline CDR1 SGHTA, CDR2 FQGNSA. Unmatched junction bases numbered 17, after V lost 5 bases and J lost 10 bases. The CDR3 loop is CASSPLRTSGSYQSQYF. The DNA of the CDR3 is TGTGCCAGCAGCCCCCTCCGGACTAGCGGGAGCTACCAATCCCAGTACTTC. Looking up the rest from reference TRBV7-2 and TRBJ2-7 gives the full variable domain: GAGVSQSPSNKVTEKGKDVELRCDPISGHTALYWYRQSLGQGLEFLIYFQGNSAPDKSGLPSDRFSAERTGGSVSTLTIQRTQQEDSAVYLCASSPLRTSGSYQSQYFGPGTRLTVT.

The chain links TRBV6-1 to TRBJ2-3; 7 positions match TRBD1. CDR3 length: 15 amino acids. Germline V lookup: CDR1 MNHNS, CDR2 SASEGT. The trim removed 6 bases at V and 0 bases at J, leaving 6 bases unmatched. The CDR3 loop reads CASSTGAYSTDTQYF. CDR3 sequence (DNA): TGTGCCAGCAGCACAGGGGCGTATAGCACAGATACGCAGTATTTT.

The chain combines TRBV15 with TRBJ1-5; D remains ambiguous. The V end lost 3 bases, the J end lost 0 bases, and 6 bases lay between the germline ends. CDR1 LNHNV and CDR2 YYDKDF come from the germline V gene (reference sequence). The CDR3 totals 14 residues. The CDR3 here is CATSRGVSNQPQHF. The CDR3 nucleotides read TGTGCCACCAGCAGGGGTGTTAGCAATCAGCCCCAGCATTTT.

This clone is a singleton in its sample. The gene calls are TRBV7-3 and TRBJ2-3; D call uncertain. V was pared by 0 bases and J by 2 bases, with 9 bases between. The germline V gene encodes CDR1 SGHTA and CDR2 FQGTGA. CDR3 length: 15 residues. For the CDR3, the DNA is TGTGCCAGCAGCTTAACGATGGGGAACACAGATACGCAGTATTTT. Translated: CASSLTMGNTDTQYF.

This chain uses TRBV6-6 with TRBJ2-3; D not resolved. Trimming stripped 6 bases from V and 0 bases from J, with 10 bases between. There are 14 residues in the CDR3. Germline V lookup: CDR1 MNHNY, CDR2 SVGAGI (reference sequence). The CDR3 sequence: CASSPLASTDTQYF. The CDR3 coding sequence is TGTGCCAGCAGCCCACTGGCGAGCACAGATACGCAGTATTTT.

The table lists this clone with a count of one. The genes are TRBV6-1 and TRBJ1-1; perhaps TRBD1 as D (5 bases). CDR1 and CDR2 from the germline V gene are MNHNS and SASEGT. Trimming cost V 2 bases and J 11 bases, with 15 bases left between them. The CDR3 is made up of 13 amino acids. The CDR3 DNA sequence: TGTGCCAGCAGTGAATGGGGGACTTCGGGGGCTTTCTTT. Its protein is CASSEWGTSGAFF.

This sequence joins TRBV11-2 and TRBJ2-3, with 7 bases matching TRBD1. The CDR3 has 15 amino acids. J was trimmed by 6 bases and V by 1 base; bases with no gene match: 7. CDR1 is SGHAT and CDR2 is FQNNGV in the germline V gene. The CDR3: CASSLVHRGFDTQYF. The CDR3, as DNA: TGTGCCAGCAGCTTAGTTCACAGGGGTTTCGATACGCAGTATTTT.